This T cell receptor beta chain was found in a study of OX40 agonist ivuxolimab in advanced cancers. Autoimmune disease history or systemic immunosuppression barred patients. This table comes from immunoSEQ multiplex PCR, and its TCRdb copy is limited to in-frame clones, with some not included. The data contain 35,000 to 40,000 clones, roughly 78% of them singletons. V lost 5 bases, J lost 5 bases, and 13 bases lay in between. The germline V gene has CDR1 SGHRS and CDR2 YFSETQ. The CDR3 sequence is 13 residues long. This material consisted of CD4+ or CD8+ T cells sorted from blood, taken in a trial of the OX40 agonist ivuxolimab. The rearrangement joins TRBV5-1 to TRBJ2-5; D is possibly TRBD1 or TRBD2 (5 bases each). The TCR originated in an adult with an advanced solid tumor such as melanoma, head and neck, liver or kidney cancer. Here the CDR3 reads CASRGLAGETQYF. The CDR3 DNA follows: TGCGCCAGCAGGGGGCTAGCTGGGGAGACCCAGTACTTC.